This record covers a single TCR beta chain. The CDR3 has 13 residues. Trimming took 1 base from V and 2 from J, leaving 6 bases between them. Germline CDR1 is LGHDT and CDR2 is YNNKEL (reference sequence). The source of the sample is a study of blood T cell repertoires in COVID-19. Whole-study context: Both acute and convalescent COVID-19 samples were obtained from the United States, Italy and Spain. The cDNA or gDNA used as material had been derived from T cells, B-cell-depleted T cells, or PBMCs.

The authors' processing: Estimation of nucleated cell counts was performed using reference gene primer amplification. Libraries were prepared by immunoSEQ multiplex PCR; TCRdb keeps only in-frame clonotypes and omits some of them. V and J calls plus clone size are reproduced from that table; the DNA served to infer D and trimming. There are about 240,000 clones in the sample; around 85% occur only once, and approximately 6.2% lies in the top ten. The sequence was obtained from a man aged 60 to 69 with acute or convalescent COVID-19. This chain uses TRBV3-1 (or the pseudogene TRBV3-2) with TRBJ2-7; maybe TRBD1 (5 bases). The sequenced material came from peripheral blood. The CDR3 here is CASSQVGPYEQYF. The CDR3 DNA reads as TGTGCCAGCAGCCAAGTGGGGCCCTACGAGCAGTACTTC.